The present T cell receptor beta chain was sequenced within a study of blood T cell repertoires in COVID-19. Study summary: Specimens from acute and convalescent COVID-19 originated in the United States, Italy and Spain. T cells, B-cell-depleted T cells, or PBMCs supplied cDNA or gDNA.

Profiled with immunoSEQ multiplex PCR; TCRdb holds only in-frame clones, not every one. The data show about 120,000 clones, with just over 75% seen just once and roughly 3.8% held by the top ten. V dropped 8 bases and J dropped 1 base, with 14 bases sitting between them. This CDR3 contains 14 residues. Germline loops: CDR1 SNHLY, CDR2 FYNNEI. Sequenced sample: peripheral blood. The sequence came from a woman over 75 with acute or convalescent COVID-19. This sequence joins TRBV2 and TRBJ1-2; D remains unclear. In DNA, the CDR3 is TGTGCCAGCTCCGAGGCGGGTTATAACTATGGCTACACCTTC. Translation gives CASSEAGYNYGYTF. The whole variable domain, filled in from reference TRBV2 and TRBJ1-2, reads EPEVTQTPSHQVTQMGQEVILRCVPISNHLYFYWYRQILGQKVEFLVSFYNNEISEKSEIFDDQFSVERPDGSNFTLKIRSTKLEDSAMYFCASSEAGYNYGYTFGSGTRLTVV.